This T cell receptor beta chain was identified during a study of shared clonotypes between healthy human individuals. The V segment lost 6 bases and the J segment 7 bases; nucleotides outside the gene matches: 13. Germline CDR1 is SGHVS and CDR2 is FNYEAQ. CDR3 length: 15 residues. The method was immunoSEQ multiplex PCR; TCRdb's version includes in-frame clones alone and lacks a portion of them. The sample yields 550,000 to 800,000 clones, approximately 74% seen once. The rearrangement joins TRBV7-6 to TRBJ2-5, with 8 positions matching TRBD1. This receptor was obtained from a woman in her 30s in good health. The material sequenced was memory CD4+ T cells sorted from blood. As to subset: CD45RA-negative fraction. Written as DNA, the CDR3 is TGTGCCAGCAGTTCTGGGACAGGCTCCCTGGGGACCCAGTACTTC. This sequence encodes CASSSGTGSLGTQYF.